The 8 T cell receptor beta chains below all came from one sample that was sequenced in a study of shared clonotypes between healthy human individuals. Data came from immunoSEQ multiplex PCR; TCRdb stores just in-frame clones and leaves some out. This table has approximately 2.3 million clones, 85% to 95% appearing once. The sequencing sample was made of naive CD4+ T cells from PBMCs. Subset given: CD45RA+ positively selected. The receptor set was obtained from a young man in good health. Some clones in this sample may be carry-over from other donors' samples.

In its sample, this clone was seen once. The chain joins TRBV7-2 to TRBJ2-7; D gene ambiguous. CDR1 is SGHTA, CDR2 FQGNSA, per germline. Trimming removed 4 bases from V and 1 base from J, with 11 bases in between. This CDR3 spans 14 amino acids. This chain's CDR3 is CASSSPPASYEQYF. The CDR3 DNA follows: TGTGCCAGCAGCTCCCCCCCAGCTTCCTACGAGCAGTACTTC.

The V gene is TRBV27, the J gene TRBJ1-1, with 8 nucleotides matching TRBD1. After removal of 5 bases from V and 4 bases from J, the junction contained 9 bases not matched to a gene. The CDR3 is made up of 15 amino acids. From germline, CDR1 is MNHEY and CDR2 SMNVEV (reference sequence). The DNA for the CDR3 is TGTGCCAGCAGTATGACCGGACAGGGACGCACTGAAGCTTTCTTT. Encoded protein: CASSMTGQGRTEAFF.

J is TRBJ2-5 and V is TRBV7-3, with TRBD2 matching over 15 bases. The CDR3 is made up of 14 amino acids. The germline gives CDR1 SGHTA, CDR2 FQGTGA. After removal of 5 bases from V and 9 bases from J, the junction contained 4 bases not matched to a gene. The CDR3 protein is CASSAGLAGGAQYF. The CDR3 nucleotides are TGTGCCAGCAGCGCCGGACTAGCGGGAGGGGCCCAGTACTTC.

The V call is TRBV11-3, the J call TRBJ2-3; no clear D. V was clipped by 3 bases and J by 4 bases, with 8 bases between them. Germline CDR1 reads SGHNT; CDR2 reads YENEEA. The CDR3 is made up of 13 amino acids. CDR3 nucleotides: TGTGCCAGCAGCTTTAGAGATCCAGATACGCAGTATTTT. It translates to CASSFRDPDTQYF.

This clone occurred once. The chain uses TRBV19 and TRBJ2-3, with 7 bases fitting TRBD1. V lost 2 bases to trimming and J lost 0 bases; unmatched junction nucleotides: 2. CDR3 length: 15 residues. The germline gives CDR1 LNHDA, CDR2 SQIVND (reference sequence). CDR3 protein: CASSIMTGSTDTQYF. The DNA for the CDR3 is TGTGCCAGTAGTATAATGACAGGGAGCACAGATACGCAGTATTTT. The whole variable domain, filled in from reference TRBV19 and TRBJ2-3, reads DGGITQSPKYLFRKEGQNVTLSCEQNLNHDAMYWYRQDPGQGLRLIYYSQIVNDFQKGDIAEGYSVSREKKESFPLTVTSAQKNPTAFYLCASSIMTGSTDTQYFGPGTRLTVL.

Of note for this clone: The same CDR3 arises from other DNA sequences in this sample as well. The rearrangement uses TRBV2 and TRBJ2-7, with 7 bases fitting TRBD1. Losses at the gene ends were 3 bases for V and 1 base for J; bases not matched to a gene: 3. Germline lookup yields CDR1 SNHLY and CDR2 FYNNEI. The CDR3 runs 14 residues. The CDR3 DNA reads as TGTGCCAGCAGTGAGCAGGGACAGTCCTACGAGCAGTACTTC. This gives the protein CASSEQGQSYEQYF.

A word on this clone: Within the sample, other DNA sequences also encode this same CDR3. This rearrangement joins TRBV5-6 to TRBJ2-5; D not resolved. Per the germline V gene, CDR1 is SGHDT and CDR2 is YYEEEE. CDR3 length: 12 residues. Trimming removed 0 bases from V and 5 bases from J, with 5 bases in between. The CDR3 is CASSLVGETQYF. CDR3 DNA sequence: TGTGCCAGCAGCTTGGTTGGCGAGACCCAGTACTTC.

The sample holds one count of this clone. J is TRBJ2-1 and V is TRBV20-1; D is unresolved. This CDR3 region has 11 residues. Trimming removed 1 base at V and 7 bases at J, with 5 bases between. Germline V gives CDR1 DFQATT, CDR2 SNEGSKA (reference sequence). The CDR3: CSARAWNEQFF. CDR3 nucleotide sequence: TGCAGTGCTAGAGCGTGGAATGAGCAGTTCTTC.